The source of this T cell receptor beta chain is a study of T cells after yellow fever vaccination. Study overall: Those fractions that held only low numbers of cells were prepared using the SMART-Seq v4 Ultra Low Input RNA kit. Study-level results: High-abundance clonotypes from the bulk population could contaminate FACS-sorted repertoires. The CD4 and CD8 compartments had a small share of their clonotypes in common.

MiXCR, applied by TCRdb to the 5' RACE reads, yields one record per CDR3 protein. The sample shows about 320,000 distinct CDR3 sequences, roughly 10% of them seen only once. Of note for this clonotype: Its antigen is still unknown.

V lost 6 bases to trimming and J lost 6 bases; unmatched junction nucleotides: 4. The CDR3 runs to 13 residues. CDR1 and CDR2 (germline): DFQATT, SNEGSKA (reference sequence). The chain links TRBV20-1 to TRBJ2-1; TRBD2 matches at 11 bases. The clonotype was recovered from a man aged 18 to 29 who received the YFV17D yellow fever vaccine. The material sequenced was CD4+ T cells sorted from PBMCs, taken 45 days after the yellow fever booster vaccination. CDR3 sequence: CSATGTSGNEQFF. CDR3 sequence (DNA): TGCAGTGCCACAGGGACTAGCGGCAATGAGCAGTTCTTC.